This TCR beta chain appears in the sequencing data of a study of blood T cell repertoires in COVID-19 (dated by TCRdb to 2018 to 2021). Study-level background: Samples covering the acute and convalescent phases of COVID-19 were provided by collaborators in the United States, Italy and Spain. The prospective study material was composed of cDNA or gDNA derived from T cells, B-cell-depleted T cells, or PBMCs. The dataset comprised deeply sampled blood TCRbeta repertoires from subjects exposed to, actively infected with, or recovered from COVID-19. The repertoires were released in a freely available public database intended as a resource for research on the immune response to SARS-CoV-2. Samples were obtained from the ongoing ImmuneRACE study (first 160 participants) and from over 1,000 subjects provided by 6 global collaborators. A de-identified subject ID, COVID-19 status, age in years and sex were almost always included in the sample metadata. HLA class I and class II types, where available, came from metadata supplied by the sample provider rather than from assay-based typing.

About this clone: The antigen it binds to is not known. It has no much larger one-base neighbor in the sample; base qualities were not kept.

Enrolling through a virtual design, the prospective study's participants ranged in age from roughly 18 to 89 years and lived across around 25 United States geographic areas. To assign participants to cohorts, the prospective study relied on clinical history that participants themselves reported in a screening survey and a study questionnaire. Each participant in the prospective study had whole blood, serum and a nasopharyngeal or oropharyngeal swab collected by mobile phlebotomists. Over a roughly two-month period, participants in the prospective study had the option of providing additional blood draws and questionnaires. Prospective study blood samples were shipped either frozen or at room temperature before DNA extraction. CDR1 KGHDR and CDR2 SFDVKD were looked up in the germline V gene. From cysteine to phenylalanine, the CDR3 is 14 amino acids long. Of all the DNA, just the CDR3 is kept, 42 bases in frame from base 1. Here V drops 6 bases and J drops 4 bases, and the junction holds 7 bases not matched to any gene.

What the study reported, not specific to this receptor: The quantity of clinical and demographic metadata differed by source and by participant and was supplied without curation.

TCRbeta CDR3 regions were amplified from genomic DNA by means of the immunoSEQ Assay, a bias-controlled multiplex PCR. As for how the authors treated the data: Nucleated cell counts per sample were estimated from amplification of reference gene primers within the assay. Sequence reads were collapsed and filtered to measure the absolute abundance of every unique TCRbeta CDR3 rearrangement. For each sample, productive Simpson clonality was calculated as the square root of Simpson's diversity index over productive rearrangements. TCRdb took over this immuneACCESS table, retaining in-frame rearrangements with V and J assigned. Such tables are incomplete; in checked studies, under half of the missing clones stem from an unresolved V gene, and the remainder is unexplained. V and J calls and clone size are given by that table; D and trimming were obtained from the DNA. The sample table lists almost 400,000 clones, over 75% of them with a count of one. Clones ranked in the top ten supply more than 0.9% of the sample.

The chain is assembled from TRBV24-1 and TRBJ1-2, with TRBD1 matching 7 junction bases. Sequenced sample: PBMCs or T cells enriched from blood (not recorded which). This TCR derives from a woman in her twenties or thirties with acute COVID-19. The DNA reads as follows: TGTGCCACCAGTACCACAGGGGCCCGCTATGGCTACACCTTC. The encoded protein is CATSTTGARYGYTF.